The 29 T cell receptor beta chains below come from one sample, sequenced in a study of CD8 T cells in ankylosing spondylitis. Points from the study as a whole: In ankylosing spondylitis blood, a motif of roughly eight highly homologous TCR beta variants appeared characteristic.

One entry per CDR3 protein results from TCRdb running MiXCR on the 5' RACE reads. The profile shows more than 650,000 distinct CDR3 sequences, 10% to 15% of them singletons. No antigens are known for them. Sample: blood, either unsorted or a sorted T cell fraction (not recorded which). These receptors all come from a male donor with ankylosing spondylitis.

This clonotype was detected a few times. V usage is TRBV20-1 and J usage is TRBJ2-1; no clear D. This CDR3 spans 14 amino acids. The V gene lost 1 base and the J gene lost 0 bases, with 7 bases spanning the gap. Germline V lookup: CDR1 DFQATT, CDR2 SNEGSKA (reference sequence). This CDR3 reads CSARGLNSYNEQFF. CDR3 DNA: TGCAGTGCTAGAGGGCTCAACTCCTACAATGAGCAGTTCTTC.

V usage is TRBV9 and J usage is TRBJ2-7, with D possibly being TRBD1 (5 bases). The germline V and J ends were trimmed by 2 bases and 0 bases, with 9 bases remaining between them. The CDR3 sequence is 14 residues long. Per germline, CDR1 SGDLS and CDR2 YYNGEE. This CDR3 reads CASSVHRSSYEQYF. In DNA, the CDR3 is TGTGCCAGCAGCGTCCACAGGAGCTCCTACGAGCAGTACTTC.

This clonotype was observed a handful of times. The chain couples TRBV20-1 to TRBJ2-7; 13 bases fit TRBD2. The V gene's germline CDR1 is DFQATT and CDR2 SNEGSKA (reference sequence). CDR3 size: 15 residues. The V segment lost 1 base and the J segment 1 base; nucleotides outside the gene matches: 1. CDR3 amino acids: CSARGTSGRSYEQYF. As DNA, the CDR3 is TGCAGTGCTAGAGGGACTAGCGGGAGATCCTACGAGCAGTACTTC.

The rearrangement links TRBV3-1 to TRBJ2-7; 8 bases map to TRBD2. Germline CDR1 is LGHDT and CDR2 is YNNKEL (reference sequence). There are 16 residues in the CDR3. V was pared by 0 bases and J by 2 bases, with 6 bases of the junction left unmatched. The CDR3 DNA reads TGTGCCAGCAGCCAAGATGACCGGGAGGGCCCCTACGAGCAGTACTTC. It translates to CASSQDDREGPYEQYF.

The J gene is TRBJ2-3, the V gene TRBV6-1, with D perhaps matching TRBD1 (5 bases). This CDR3 comprises 15 residues. CDR1 is MNHNS, CDR2 SASEGT, per germline. The V and J ends lost 7 bases and 6 bases respectively, with 20 bases between them. In DNA form, the CDR3 reads TGTGCCAGCATCCGAAGGGAAGGGGTCGAGGATACGCAGTATTTT. This codes for CASIRREGVEDTQYF.

The V and J genes are TRBV2 and TRBJ2-3, with no clear D. V was pared by 6 bases and J by 2 bases, with 9 bases between. The length of the CDR3 is 13 residues. Germline CDR1 SNHLY, CDR2 FYNNEI. DNA of the CDR3: TGTGCCAGCAGAGAGGATCCCACAGATACGCAGTATTTT. The encoded protein is CASREDPTDTQYF. The full variable domain, with the rest looked up from reference TRBV2 and TRBJ2-3, is EPEVTQTPSHQVTQMGQEVILRCVPISNHLYFYWYRQILGQKVEFLVSFYNNEISEKSEIFDDQFSVERPDGSNFTLKIRSTKLEDSAMYFCASREDPTDTQYFGPGTRLTVL.

The chain employs TRBV7-2 and TRBJ2-5, with no clear D. Trimming cost V 6 bases and J 5 bases, with 16 bases left between them. CDR3 length: 14 amino acids. Germline assignment: CDR1 SGHTA and CDR2 FQGNSA. The CDR3 is CASRYDLARETQYF. The CDR3 region has the DNA TGTGCCAGCAGATACGACCTGGCGCGGGAGACCCAGTACTTC.

The V and J genes are TRBV4-2 and TRBJ2-1, with 7 bases matching TRBD2. From germline, CDR1 is LGHNA and CDR2 YNFKEQ. This CDR3 spans 17 amino acids. V dropped 0 bases and J dropped 1; count of bases not matched to a gene: 6. CDR3 DNA sequence: TGTGCCAGCAGCCAAGATCTAGGAGCGGGATCCTACAATGAGCAGTTCTTC. Translating it yields CASSQDLGAGSYNEQFF.

CDR3 residues: CATSEGGSETQYF. For the CDR3, the DNA is TGTGCCACCAGTGAGGGCGGGAGTGAGACCCAGTACTTC. J is TRBJ2-5 and V is TRBV24-1, with 7 bases matching TRBD2. Trimming at V came to 4 bases and at J to 5 bases, leaving 3 bases not matched to a gene. Per the germline V gene, CDR1 is KGHDR and CDR2 is SFDVKD. The CDR3 loop spans 13 amino acids.

This clonotype was seen a few times. The rearrangement uses TRBV4-3 and TRBJ1-6; 7 bases fit TRBD1. CDR1 is LGHNA, CDR2 YSLEER, per germline. The V segment lost 4 bases and the J segment 6 bases; nucleotides outside the gene matches: 6. The CDR3 is 15 residues long. The DNA of the CDR3 is TGCGCCAGCAGCCGGGACGACAGGGCTAATTCACCCCTCCACTTT. Translated, it gives CASSRDDRANSPLHF.

This clonotype was found a few times. Written as DNA, the CDR3 is TGTGCCAGCAGCCAAGATCGGCGGCCTTTTAGCACAGATACGCAGTATTTT. It yields the protein CASSQDRRPFSTDTQYF. The rearrangement uses TRBV4-2 and TRBJ2-3; unclear D gene. Germline V gene sequence: CDR1 LGHNA, CDR2 YNFKEQ. This CDR3 region has 17 residues. V was shortened by 0 bases and J by 0 bases, with 13 bases between the two germline ends.

This clonotype was seen ten or more times. The CDR3 DNA follows: TGTGCCAGCAGCCTAGATCCTGGAAGGGAGCAGTTCTTC. Its translation is CASSLDPGREQFF. This chain joins TRBV7-8 and TRBJ2-1, with D unclear. The CDR3 consists of 13 residues. V was trimmed by 5 bases and J by 10 bases, leaving 15 bases between them. Germline CDR1 SGHVS, CDR2 FQNEAQ.

This clonotype was recorded a few times. The chain is built from TRBV20-1 and TRBJ2-7; 14 nucleotides agree with TRBD2. The length of the CDR3 is 14 residues. Germline CDR1 and CDR2: DFQATT and SNEGSKA (reference sequence). Trimming at V came to 6 bases and at J to 9 bases, leaving 10 bases not matched to a gene. The CDR3 sequence is CSASIGTSGSRQYF. DNA for the CDR3: TGCAGTGCATCCATCGGGACTAGCGGGAGTAGGCAGTACTTC.

The chain has TRBV5-1 and TRBJ2-1; D is uncertain. Trimming cost V 0 bases and J 11 bases, with 12 bases left between them. This CDR3 has 13 residues. Germline lookup yields CDR1 SGHRS and CDR2 YFSETQ. The CDR3 DNA sequence: TGCGCCAGCAGCTTGGGCGTGGGCGATCAGCAGTTCTTC. The encoded protein is CASSLGVGDQQFF.

The chain combines TRBV5-5 with TRBJ2-7; 7 nucleotides align to TRBD1. This CDR3 is 16 amino acids long. J lost 0 bases, V lost 2 bases, and 8 bases had no gene match. The germline V gene has CDR1 SGHKS and CDR2 YYEKEE (reference sequence). The CDR3 sequence: CASSFPRTGSSYEQYF. CDR3 coding DNA: TGTGCCAGCAGCTTCCCTCGGACAGGAAGCTCCTACGAGCAGTACTTC.

The chain uses TRBV5-1 and TRBJ1-2; D is perhaps TRBD1 (5 bases). The germline V gene has CDR1 SGHRS and CDR2 YFSETQ. Trimming removed 6 bases from V and 1 base from J, with 10 bases in between. The CDR3 is made up of 13 amino acids. The CDR3 DNA reads TGCGCCAGCAAAAGGGACGGTAACTATGGCTACACCTTC. Protein: CASKRDGNYGYTF.

This clonotype was observed a handful of times. This rearrangement joins TRBV14 to TRBJ2-7; D may be TRBD1 or TRBD2 (5 bases each). V was trimmed by 9 bases and J by 1 base, leaving 10 bases between them. Per the germline V gene, CDR1 is SGHDN and CDR2 is FVKESK. This CDR3 comprises 12 residues. The CDR3 sequence: CASGTQSYEQYF. The CDR3 DNA is TGTGCCAGTGGGACGCAGTCCTACGAGCAGTACTTC.

The chain uses TRBV11-2 and TRBJ2-5, with 9 bases lining up with TRBD1. CDR1 is SGHAT, CDR2 FQNNGV, per germline. Trimming removed 4 bases from V and 0 bases from J; junction bases left unmatched: 12. The CDR3 has 18 amino acids. CDR3: CASSSIRRDRVYQETQYF. The CDR3 DNA follows: TGTGCCAGCAGCTCCATCCGTCGGGACAGGGTGTACCAAGAGACCCAGTACTTC.

The chain has TRBV9 and TRBJ2-7, with D possibly matching TRBD1 (6 bases). The ends were cut back, 3 bases at V and 5 bases at J, with 18 bases in the middle. The CDR3 runs 15 residues. Germline CDR1 reads SGDLS; CDR2 reads YYNGEE. CDR3 amino acids: CASSADVGTFNEQYF. CDR3 nucleotide sequence: TGTGCCAGCAGCGCCGACGTAGGGACATTCAACGAGCAGTACTTC.

The chain combines TRBV19 with TRBJ1-1; D possibly corresponds to TRBD1 (5 bases). Germline values: CDR1 LNHDA, CDR2 SQIVND (reference sequence). The CDR3 consists of 16 residues. V dropped 5 bases and J dropped 1 base, with 17 bases sitting between them. This CDR3 reads CASSLGALRWNTEAFF. Written as DNA, the CDR3 is TGTGCCAGTAGTTTAGGGGCCTTACGGTGGAACACTGAAGCTTTCTTT.

The chain combines TRBV7-2 with TRBJ1-6; D uncertain. CDR1 and CDR2 (germline): SGHTA, FQGNSA. The V and J ends lost 3 bases and 8 bases respectively, with 14 bases between them. The CDR3 runs to 15 residues. CDR3 amino acids: CASSFGLPWDSPLHF. The CDR3 nucleotides are TGTGCCAGCAGCTTTGGGCTACCATGGGATTCACCCCTCCACTTT.

The DNA of the CDR3 is TGCGCCAGCAGCCAGCCCAGCGGGGGGCCGAGGGAAAAACTGTTTTTT. Its protein product is CASSQPSGGPREKLFF. The chain recombines TRBV4-1 with TRBJ1-4; D might be TRBD1 (6 bases). The germline V gene encodes CDR1 MGHRA and CDR2 YSYEKL. V was cut by 3 bases and J by 8 bases, with 19 bases left in between. The CDR3 sequence is 16 residues long.

This clonotype has only a few counts. V usage is TRBV5-6 and J usage is TRBJ2-6, with D hard to call. The CDR3 spans 15 residues. Per the germline V gene, CDR1 is SGHDT and CDR2 is YYEEEE. Trimming stripped 0 bases from V and 0 bases from J, with 4 bases between. The CDR3: CASSLGLSGANVLTF. As DNA, the CDR3 is TGTGCCAGCAGCTTGGGCCTCTCTGGGGCCAACGTCCTGACTTTC.

This clonotype was observed a few times. The gene calls are TRBV7-2 and TRBJ2-7; D perhaps matches TRBD1 (5 bases). The CDR3 runs 15 residues. Trimming cost V 2 bases and J 0 bases, with 11 bases left between them. In germline, CDR1 is SGHTA, CDR2 FQGNSA. This CDR3 reads CASSLWGLSSYEQYF. The CDR3 DNA reads as TGTGCCAGCAGCTTATGGGGCCTGAGCTCCTACGAGCAGTACTTC.

This clonotype showed up just a few times. The J gene is TRBJ1-6, the V gene TRBV6-1; D unclear. Per the germline V gene, CDR1 is MNHNS and CDR2 is SASEGT. V lost 6 bases and J 8 bases, leaving 14 bases between the germline ends. CDR3 length equals 14 residues. CDR3 loop: CASSRTERDSPLHF. In DNA form, the CDR3 reads TGTGCCAGCAGCCGGACTGAGAGGGATTCACCCCTCCACTTT.

The gene calls are TRBV5-1 and TRBJ2-1, with D possibly TRBD1 on 7 matching bases. The CDR3 has 15 residues. The germline V and J ends were trimmed by 4 bases and 2 bases, with 13 bases remaining between them. The V gene's germline CDR1 is SGHRS and CDR2 YFSETQ. The CDR3 DNA is TGCGCCAGCAGCGCTACCAGGGGGGCCTACAATGAGCAGTTCTTC. It codes for CASSATRGAYNEQFF.

The chain has TRBV6-1 and TRBJ2-3, with TRBD2 matching 12 bases. Germline V gene lookup returns CDR1 MNHNS and CDR2 SASEGT. V lost 7 bases and J lost 5; bases outside the gene matches: 7. The CDR3 is made up of 15 amino acids. The DNA for the CDR3 is TGTGCCAGCAAGGCTAGCGGGGGGGAAAGAGATACGCAGTATTTT. Its protein product is CASKASGGERDTQYF.

V is TRBV9 and J is TRBJ2-2; 8 bases fit TRBD2. CDR1 is SGDLS, CDR2 YYNGEE, per germline. Unmatched junction bases numbered 7, after V lost 0 bases and J lost 6 bases. This CDR3 is built from 16 residues. In nucleotides, the CDR3 is TGTGCCAGCAGCGTAGAGAGGGCTAGCGGGCCCGGGGAGCTGTTTTTT. It yields the protein CASSVERASGPGELFF.

This clonotype was recorded a few times. The chain joins TRBV30 to TRBJ2-2; D possibly uses TRBD1 or TRBD2 (5 bases each). The CDR3 sequence is 14 residues long. V lost 7 bases and J 2 bases, leaving 14 bases between the germline ends. The germline CDR1 and CDR2 sequences are GTSNPN and SVGIG (reference sequence). This CDR3 reads CASTSGPNTGELFF. The CDR3 nucleotides are TGTGCCTCTACCTCGGGGCCCAACACCGGGGAGCTGTTTTTT.